A selection of T cell receptor beta chains follows, all from one sample in a study of OX40 agonist ivuxolimab in advanced cancers. Profiled with immunoSEQ multiplex PCR; TCRdb holds only in-frame clones, not every one. The table records 74,000 or so clones, about 90% of them present only once. Sequencing used CD4+ or CD8+ T cells sorted from blood, obtained in a trial of the OX40 agonist ivuxolimab. The receptors shown here come from an adult with an advanced solid tumor such as melanoma, head and neck, liver or kidney cancer. CDR3s include the opening cysteine and the closing phenylalanine or tryptophan. D genes are given only for firm matches. Clone size is stated in some rows and not others, as once, few, many or a class when expanded.

j_call	v_call	d_call	clone_size	cdr3_length	cdr3_aa	cdr3_nt
TRBJ1-4	TRBV6-5	NA	NA	16	CASSYGRVGTNEKLFF	TGTGCCAGCAGTTACGGAAGGGTTGGAACTAATGAAAAACTGTTTTTT
TRBJ1-4	TRBV4-1	NA	NA	16	CASKKLRGGTNEKLFF	TGCGCCAGCAAGAAACTAAGGGGCGGAACTAATGAAAAACTGTTTTTT
TRBJ2-7	TRBV19	NA	NA	15	CASSKEGELTYEQYF	TGTGCCAGTAGTAAAGAGGGGGAGCTTACCTACGAGCAGTACTTC
TRBJ2-3	TRBV5-1	NA	NA	14	CASSPAGGTDTQYF	TGCGCCAGCAGCCCCGCTGGGGGCACAGATACGCAGTATTTT
TRBJ1-2	TRBV5-1	NA	NA	13	CASSFGTGYGYTF	TGCGCCAGCAGCTTCGGGACGGGCTATGGCTACACCTTC
TRBJ2-5	TRBV6-1	TRBD1	NA	15	CASRLTGGGGETQYF	TGTGCCAGCAGGTTGACAGGGGGAGGTGGGGAGACCCAGTACTTC
TRBJ1-3	TRBV5-1	TRBD1	NA	17	CASSPGQGMDSGNTIYF	TGCGCCAGCAGCCCCGGACAGGGGATGGATTCTGGAAACACCATATATTTT
TRBJ1-1	TRBV6-1	TRBD1	NA	16	CASSGYRGMMNTEAFF	TGTGCCAGCAGTGGCTACAGGGGCATGATGAACACTGAAGCTTTCTTT
TRBJ1-4	TRBV5-5	NA	NA	13	CASSSDGNEKLFF	TGTGCCAGCAGCTCCGACGGAAATGAAAAACTGTTTTTT
TRBJ1-2	TRBV5-8	NA	NA	13	CASRRGNNYGYTF	TGTGCCAGCAGAAGGGGGAATAACTATGGCTACACCTTC
TRBJ1-1	TRBV6-1	NA	NA	10	CASSLNRAFF	TGTGCCAGCAGTCTTAACAGGGCTTTCTTT
TRBJ2-7	TRBV11-3	NA	once	15	CASSLVAGPSYEQYF	TGTGCCAGCAGCTTAGTTGCGGGGCCGTCCTACGAGCAGTACTTC
TRBJ1-2	TRBV5-1	TRBD1	NA	13	CASQDIQGTGYTF	TGCGCCAGTCAGGACATACAGGGGACTGGCTACACCTTC
TRBJ1-4	TRBV18	NA	NA	14	CASSPGAVGEKLFF	TGTGCCAGCTCACCAGGGGCGGTGGGAGAAAAACTGTTTTTT
TRBJ2-7	TRBV7-2	TRBD2	NA	14	CASSFTSGTYEQYF	TGTGCCAGCAGCTTCACTAGCGGGACCTACGAGCAGTACTTC
TRBJ1-2	TRBV7-6	NA	NA	14	CASSLQGLDYGYTF	TGTGCCAGCAGCCTGCAGGGGCTAGACTATGGCTACACCTTC
TRBJ2-5	TRBV7-2	NA	once	18	CASSQSPRSQVTRETQYF	TGTGCCAGCAGCCAATCCCCCCGCAGCCAAGTAACAAGAGAGACCCAGTACTTC
TRBJ2-1	TRBV28	TRBD2	NA	15	CASSPRGRAKNEQFF	TGTGCCAGCAGCCCCAGAGGGAGGGCCAAAAATGAGCAGTTCTTC
TRBJ2-7	TRBV18	NA	NA	13	CASSGNPADEQYF	TGTGCCAGCTCAGGGAACCCGGCCGACGAGCAGTACTTC
TRBJ1-2	TRBV4-2	NA	NA	15	CASSQDPAGDYGYTF	TGTGCCAGCAGCCAAGATCCGGCCGGGGACTATGGCTACACCTTC
TRBJ1-3	TRBV15	NA	NA	14	CATSRGGAGNTIYF	TGTGCCACCAGCAGAGGGGGGGCTGGAAACACCATATATTTT
TRBJ2-3	TRBV4-2	TRBD2	NA	15	CASSQREGLTDTQYF	TGTGCCAGCAGCCAGCGGGAGGGCCTGACAGATACGCAGTATTTT